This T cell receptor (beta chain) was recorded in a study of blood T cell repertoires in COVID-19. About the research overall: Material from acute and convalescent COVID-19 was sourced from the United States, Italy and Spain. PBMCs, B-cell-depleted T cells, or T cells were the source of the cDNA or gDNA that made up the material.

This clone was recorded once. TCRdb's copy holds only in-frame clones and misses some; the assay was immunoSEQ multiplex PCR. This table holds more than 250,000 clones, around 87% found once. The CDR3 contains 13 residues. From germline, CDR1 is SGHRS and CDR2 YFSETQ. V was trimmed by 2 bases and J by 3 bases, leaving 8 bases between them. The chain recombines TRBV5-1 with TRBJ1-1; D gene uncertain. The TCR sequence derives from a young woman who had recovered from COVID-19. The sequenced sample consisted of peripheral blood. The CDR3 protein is CASSLTEYTEAFF. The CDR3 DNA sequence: TGCGCCAGCAGCTTAACAGAGTACACTGAAGCTTTCTTT.